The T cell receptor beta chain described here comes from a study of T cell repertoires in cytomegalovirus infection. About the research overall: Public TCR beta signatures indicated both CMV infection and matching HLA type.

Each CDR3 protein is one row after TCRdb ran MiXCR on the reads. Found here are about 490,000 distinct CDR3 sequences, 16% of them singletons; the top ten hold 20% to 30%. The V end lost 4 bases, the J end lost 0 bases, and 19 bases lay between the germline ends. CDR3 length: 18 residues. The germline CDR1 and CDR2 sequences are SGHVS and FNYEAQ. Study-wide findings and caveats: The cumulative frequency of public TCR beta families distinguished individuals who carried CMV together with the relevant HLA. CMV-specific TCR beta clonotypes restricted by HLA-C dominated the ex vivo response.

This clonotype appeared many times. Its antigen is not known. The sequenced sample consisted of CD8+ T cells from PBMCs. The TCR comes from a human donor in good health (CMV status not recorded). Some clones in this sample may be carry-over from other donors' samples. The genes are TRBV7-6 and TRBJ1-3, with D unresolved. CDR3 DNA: TGTGCCAGCAGCTACCTTTTTGGGTCGGTTGCCTCTGGAAACACCATATATTTT. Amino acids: CASSYLFGSVASGNTIYF.